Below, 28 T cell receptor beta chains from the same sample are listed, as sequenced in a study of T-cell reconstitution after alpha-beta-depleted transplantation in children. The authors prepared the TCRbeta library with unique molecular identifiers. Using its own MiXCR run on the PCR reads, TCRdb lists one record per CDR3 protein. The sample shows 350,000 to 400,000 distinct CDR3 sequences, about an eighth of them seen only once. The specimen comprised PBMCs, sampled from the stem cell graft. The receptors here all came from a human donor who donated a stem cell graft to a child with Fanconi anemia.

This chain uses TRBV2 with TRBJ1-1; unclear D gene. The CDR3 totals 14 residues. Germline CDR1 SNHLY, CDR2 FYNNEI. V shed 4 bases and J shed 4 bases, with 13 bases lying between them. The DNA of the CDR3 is TGTGCCAGCAGTGTCGGACGGAGGGTCACTGAAGCTTTCTTT. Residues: CASSVGRRVTEAFF. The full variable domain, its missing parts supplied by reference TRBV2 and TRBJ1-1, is EPEVTQTPSHQVTQMGQEVILRCVPISNHLYFYWYRQILGQKVEFLVSFYNNEISEKSEIFDDQFSVERPDGSNFTLKIRSTKLEDSAMYFCASSVGRRVTEAFFGQGTRLTVV.

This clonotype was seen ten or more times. This CDR3 is CASSQVQGEELTF. The CDR3 nucleotides are TGTGCCAGCAGCCAAGTACAGGGGGAGGAACTGACCTTC. The rearrangement uses TRBV4-2 and TRBJ1-2; 8 bases fit TRBD1. With 1 base clipped from V and 14 bases from J, the junction kept 9 bases outside the gene matches. Per germline, CDR1 LGHNA and CDR2 YNFKEQ. This CDR3 spans 13 amino acids.

The CDR3 sequence is CASSPGGVGTEAFF. In nucleotides, the CDR3 is TGTGCCAGCTCGCCAGGAGGGGTGGGCACTGAAGCTTTCTTT. This chain uses TRBV18 with TRBJ1-1; perhaps TRBD1 as D (5 bases). The germline V gene has CDR1 KGHSH and CDR2 LQKENI. Trimming removed 6 bases from V and 4 bases from J, with 15 bases in between. There are 14 residues in the CDR3.

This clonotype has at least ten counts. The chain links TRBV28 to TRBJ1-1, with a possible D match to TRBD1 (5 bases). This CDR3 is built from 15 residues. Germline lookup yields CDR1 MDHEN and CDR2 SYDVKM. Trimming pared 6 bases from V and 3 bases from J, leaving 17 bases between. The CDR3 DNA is TGTGCCAGCAGACCGCCGGGGCTTGTCGACACTGAAGCTTTCTTT. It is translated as CASRPPGLVDTEAFF.

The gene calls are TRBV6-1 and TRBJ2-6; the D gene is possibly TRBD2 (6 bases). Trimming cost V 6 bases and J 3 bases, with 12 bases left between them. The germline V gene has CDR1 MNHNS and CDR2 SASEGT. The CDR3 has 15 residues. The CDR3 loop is CASSSWRDGANVLTF. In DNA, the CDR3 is TGTGCCAGCAGCTCGTGGAGGGATGGGGCCAACGTCCTGACTTTC.

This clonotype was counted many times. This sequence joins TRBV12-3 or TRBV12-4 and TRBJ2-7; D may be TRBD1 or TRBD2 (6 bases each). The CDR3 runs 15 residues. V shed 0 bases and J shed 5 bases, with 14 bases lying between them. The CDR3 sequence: CASSLAGTGAHEQYF. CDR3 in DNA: TGTGCCAGCAGTTTAGCCGGGACGGGGGCTCACGAGCAGTACTTC.

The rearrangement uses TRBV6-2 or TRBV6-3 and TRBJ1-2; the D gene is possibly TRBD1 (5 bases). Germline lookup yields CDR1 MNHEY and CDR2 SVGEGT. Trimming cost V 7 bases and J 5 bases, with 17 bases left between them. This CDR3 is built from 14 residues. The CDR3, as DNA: TGTGCCAGCACCGTGAACCAGGGTGGATATGGCTACACCTTC. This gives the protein CASTVNQGGYGYTF.

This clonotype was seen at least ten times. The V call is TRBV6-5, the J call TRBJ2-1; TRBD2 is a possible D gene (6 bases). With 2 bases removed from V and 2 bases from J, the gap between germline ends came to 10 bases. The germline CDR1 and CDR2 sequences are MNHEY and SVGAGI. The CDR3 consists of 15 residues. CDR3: CASSYAGSPYNEQFF. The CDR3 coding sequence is TGTGCCAGCAGTTACGCGGGGTCACCCTACAATGAGCAGTTCTTC.

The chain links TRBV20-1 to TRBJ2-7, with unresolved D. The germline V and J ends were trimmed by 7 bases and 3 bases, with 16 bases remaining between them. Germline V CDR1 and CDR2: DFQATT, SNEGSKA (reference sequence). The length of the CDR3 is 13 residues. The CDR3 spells CSVVPPTLYEQYF. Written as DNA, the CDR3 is TGCAGTGTGGTTCCCCCCACCCTCTACGAGCAGTACTTC.

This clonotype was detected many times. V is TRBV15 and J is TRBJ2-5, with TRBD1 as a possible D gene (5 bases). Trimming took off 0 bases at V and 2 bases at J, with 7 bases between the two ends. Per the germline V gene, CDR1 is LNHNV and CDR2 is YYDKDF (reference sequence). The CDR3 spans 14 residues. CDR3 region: CATSRDQGQETQYF. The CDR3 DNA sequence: TGTGCCACCAGCAGAGATCAGGGACAAGAGACCCAGTACTTC. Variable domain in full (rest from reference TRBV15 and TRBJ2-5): DAMVIQNPRYQVTQFGKPVTLSCSQTLNHNVMYWYQQKSSQAPKLLFHYYDKDFNNEADTPDNFQSRRPNTSFCFLDIRSPGLGDTAMYLCATSRDQGQETQYFGPGTRLLVL.

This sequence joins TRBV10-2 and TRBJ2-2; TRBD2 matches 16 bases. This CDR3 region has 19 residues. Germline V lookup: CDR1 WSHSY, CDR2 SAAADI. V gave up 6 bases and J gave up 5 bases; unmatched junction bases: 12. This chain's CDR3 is CASSPTGLAGGPQTGELFF. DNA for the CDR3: TGCGCCAGCAGCCCAACGGGACTAGCGGGGGGGCCGCAGACCGGGGAGCTGTTTTTT.

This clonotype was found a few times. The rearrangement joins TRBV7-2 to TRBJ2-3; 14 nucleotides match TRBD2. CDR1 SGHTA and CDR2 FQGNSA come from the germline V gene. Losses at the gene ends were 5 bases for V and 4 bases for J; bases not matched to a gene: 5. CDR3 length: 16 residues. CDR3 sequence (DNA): TGTGCCAGCAGCGCTGGACTAGCGGGGGGTCCAGATACGCAGTATTTT. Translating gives CASSAGLAGGPDTQYF.

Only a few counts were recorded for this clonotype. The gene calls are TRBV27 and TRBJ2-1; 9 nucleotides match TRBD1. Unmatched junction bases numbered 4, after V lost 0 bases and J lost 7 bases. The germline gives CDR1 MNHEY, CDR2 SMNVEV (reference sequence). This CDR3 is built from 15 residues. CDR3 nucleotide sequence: TGTGCCAGCAGTTTATCGACGACAGGGGGGAATGAGCAGTTCTTC. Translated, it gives CASSLSTTGGNEQFF.

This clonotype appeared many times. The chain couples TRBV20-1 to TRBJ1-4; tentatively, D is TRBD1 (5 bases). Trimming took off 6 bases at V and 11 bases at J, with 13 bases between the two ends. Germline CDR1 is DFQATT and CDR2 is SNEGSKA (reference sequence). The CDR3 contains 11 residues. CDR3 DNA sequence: TGCAGTGCCTTCTTCGGGGGGAAACTGTTTTTT. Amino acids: CSAFFGGKLFF.

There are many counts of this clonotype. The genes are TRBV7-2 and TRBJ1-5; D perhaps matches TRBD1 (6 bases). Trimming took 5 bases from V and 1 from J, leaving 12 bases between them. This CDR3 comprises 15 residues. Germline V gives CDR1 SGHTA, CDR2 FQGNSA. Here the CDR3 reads CASSPGGASNQPQHF. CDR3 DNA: TGTGCCAGCAGCCCCGGGGGGGCCAGCAATCAGCCCCAGCATTTT.

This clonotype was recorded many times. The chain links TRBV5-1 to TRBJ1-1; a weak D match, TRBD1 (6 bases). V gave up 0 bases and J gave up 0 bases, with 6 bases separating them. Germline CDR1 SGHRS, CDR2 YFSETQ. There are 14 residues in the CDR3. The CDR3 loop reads CASSLEGVNTEAFF. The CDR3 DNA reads TGCGCCAGCAGCTTGGAGGGGGTGAACACTGAAGCTTTCTTT.

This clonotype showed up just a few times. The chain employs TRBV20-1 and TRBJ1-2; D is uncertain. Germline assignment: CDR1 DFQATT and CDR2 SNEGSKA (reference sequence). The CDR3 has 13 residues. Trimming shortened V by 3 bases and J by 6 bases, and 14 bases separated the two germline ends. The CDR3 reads CSARTGLGNGYTF. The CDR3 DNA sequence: TGCAGTGCTAGGACCGGGTTGGGGAATGGCTACACCTTC.

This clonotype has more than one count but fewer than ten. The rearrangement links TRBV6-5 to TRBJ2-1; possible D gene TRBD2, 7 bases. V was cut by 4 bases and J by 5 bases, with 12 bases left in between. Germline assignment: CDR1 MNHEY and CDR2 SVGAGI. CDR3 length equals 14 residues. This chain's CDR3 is CASSSGGRNNEQFF. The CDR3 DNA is TGTGCCAGCAGTTCGGGGGGCAGAAACAATGAGCAGTTCTTC.

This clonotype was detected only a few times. CDR3 sequence reads: CASSIRNNYGYTF. The CDR3, as DNA: TGTGCCAGTAGTATTCGAAATAACTATGGCTACACCTTC. The V call is TRBV19, the J call TRBJ1-2, with D uncertain. CDR1 is LNHDA and CDR2 is SQIVND in the germline V gene (reference sequence). The CDR3 sequence is 13 residues long. Trimming took 3 bases from V and 1 from J, leaving 6 bases between them.

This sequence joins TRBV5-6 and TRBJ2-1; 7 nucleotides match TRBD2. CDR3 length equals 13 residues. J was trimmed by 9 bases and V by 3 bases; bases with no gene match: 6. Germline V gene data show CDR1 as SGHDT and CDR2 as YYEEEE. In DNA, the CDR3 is TGTGCCAGCAGCTCCTTCTCGGGGGGTGAGCAGTTCTTC. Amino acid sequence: CASSSFSGGEQFF.

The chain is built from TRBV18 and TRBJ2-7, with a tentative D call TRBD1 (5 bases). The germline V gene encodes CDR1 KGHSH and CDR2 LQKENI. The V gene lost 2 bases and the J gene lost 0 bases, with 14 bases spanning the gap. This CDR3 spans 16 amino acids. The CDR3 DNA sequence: TGTGCCAGCTCACCAACCAGGGCTCTAAGCTCCTACGAGCAGTACTTC. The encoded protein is CASSPTRALSSYEQYF.

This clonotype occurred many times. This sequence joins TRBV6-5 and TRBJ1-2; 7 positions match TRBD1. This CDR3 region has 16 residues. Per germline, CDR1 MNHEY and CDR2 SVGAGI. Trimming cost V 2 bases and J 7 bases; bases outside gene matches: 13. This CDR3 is CASSYTLDDREGGYTF. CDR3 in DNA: TGTGCCAGCAGTTACACCCTAGACGACAGGGAGGGTGGCTACACCTTC.

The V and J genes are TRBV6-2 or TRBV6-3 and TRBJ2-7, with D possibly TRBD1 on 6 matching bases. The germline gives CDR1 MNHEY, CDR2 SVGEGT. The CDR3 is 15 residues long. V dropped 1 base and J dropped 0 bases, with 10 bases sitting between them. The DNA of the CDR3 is TGTGCCAGCAGTTACTATCCGGGACACTCCTACGAGCAGTACTTC. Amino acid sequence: CASSYYPGHSYEQYF.

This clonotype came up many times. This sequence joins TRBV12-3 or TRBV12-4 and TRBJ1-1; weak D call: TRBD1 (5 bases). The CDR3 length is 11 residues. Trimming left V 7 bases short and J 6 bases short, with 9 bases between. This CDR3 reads CASNRGAEAFF. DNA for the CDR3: TGTGCCAGCAACCGGGGCGCTGAAGCTTTCTTT.

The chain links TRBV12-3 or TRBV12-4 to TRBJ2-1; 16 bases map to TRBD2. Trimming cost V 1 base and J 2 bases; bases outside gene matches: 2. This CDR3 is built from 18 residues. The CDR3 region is CASSLVGTSGGAYNEQFF. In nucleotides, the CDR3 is TGTGCCAGCAGTTTAGTCGGGACTAGCGGGGGGGCCTACAATGAGCAGTTCTTC.

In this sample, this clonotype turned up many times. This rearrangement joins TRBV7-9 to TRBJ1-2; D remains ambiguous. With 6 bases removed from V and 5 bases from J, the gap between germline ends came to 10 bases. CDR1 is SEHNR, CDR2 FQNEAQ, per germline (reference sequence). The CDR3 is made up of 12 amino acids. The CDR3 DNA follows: TGTGCCAGCAGTTCCGGGGATTATGGCTACACCTTC. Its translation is CASSSGDYGYTF.

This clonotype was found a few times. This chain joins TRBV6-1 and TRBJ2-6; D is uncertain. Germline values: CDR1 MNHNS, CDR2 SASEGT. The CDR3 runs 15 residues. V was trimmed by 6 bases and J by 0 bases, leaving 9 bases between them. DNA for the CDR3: TGTGCCAGCAGCCACGACCTCTCTGGGGCCAACGTCCTGACTTTC. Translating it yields CASSHDLSGANVLTF.

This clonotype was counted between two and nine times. CDR3 region: CASSFRVSTDTQYF. CDR3 DNA: TGTGCCAGCAGTTTCAGAGTTAGCACAGATACGCAGTATTTT. This chain joins TRBV6-5 and TRBJ2-3; no reliable D call. CDR3 length equals 14 residues. Germline CDR1 is MNHEY and CDR2 is SVGAGI. V was pared by 4 bases and J by 0 bases, with 8 bases between.